Listed below are T cell receptor beta chains from one sample, sequenced in a study of blood T cell repertoires in COVID-19. Here immunoSEQ multiplex PCR was the method, and the copy in TCRdb shows in-frame clones only, minus some. The repertoire consists of 220,000 or so clones, with roughly four fifths occurring once and the leading ten covering 2% to 2.5%. Sequencing used peripheral blood. The receptors here all came from a woman in her sixties or seventies with acute or convalescent COVID-19. Both conserved end residues are part of each CDR3. Fields, in order: D gene, J gene, V gene, clone size, CDR3 DNA, CDR3 protein. The D gene is left open where the match is weak. Clone size is stated in some rows and not others, as once, few, many or a class when expanded.

D gene: NA
J gene: TRBJ2-2
V gene: TRBV6-5
clone size: once
CDR3 DNA: TGTGCCAGCAATTGGACACCGAACACCGGGGAGCTGTTTTTT
CDR3 protein: CASNWTPNTGELFF

D gene: TRBD1
J gene: TRBJ2-7
V gene: TRBV11-1
clone size: NA
CDR3 DNA: TGTGCCAGCCGTGGACAGGGGGAGAACTACGAGCAGTACTTC
CDR3 protein: CASRGQGENYEQYF

D gene: NA
J gene: TRBJ2-3
V gene: TRBV9
clone size: NA
CDR3 DNA: TGTGCCAGCAGCCATAGCGGAGGCACAGATACGCAGTATTTT
CDR3 protein: CASSHSGGTDTQYF

D gene: NA
J gene: TRBJ1-5
V gene: TRBV20-1
clone size: NA
CDR3 DNA: TGCAGTGCTAGTACAGGGACCGTCGGACCCCAGCATTTT
CDR3 protein: CSASTGTVGPQHF

D gene: TRBD1
J gene: TRBJ1-5
V gene: TRBV6-2/TRBV6-3
clone size: NA
CDR3 DNA: TGTGCCAGCAGTTACTTCGGGACAGGGAGCAATCAGCCCCAGCATTTT
CDR3 protein: CASSYFGTGSNQPQHF

D gene: NA
J gene: TRBJ1-5
V gene: TRBV12-3/TRBV12-4
clone size: NA
CDR3 DNA: TGTGCCAGCAGGCCAGGGTTGCGGCAGCCCCAGCATTTT
CDR3 protein: CASRPGLRQPQHF

D gene: NA
J gene: TRBJ1-1
V gene: TRBV27
clone size: NA
CDR3 DNA: TGTGCCAGCAGTTTATGGGGAGGGGACTCTGAAGCTTTCTTT
CDR3 protein: CASSLWGGDSEAFF

D gene: NA
J gene: TRBJ1-1
V gene: TRBV12-3/TRBV12-4
clone size: NA
CDR3 DNA: TGTGCCAGCACAACAGAGGGGGTTACGGCTTTCTTT
CDR3 protein: CASTTEGVTAFF

D gene: TRBD2
J gene: TRBJ2-1
V gene: TRBV2
clone size: NA
CDR3 DNA: TGTGCCAGCAGTCTCTGGACTAGCACCTACAATGAGCAGTTCTTC
CDR3 protein: CASSLWTSTYNEQFF

D gene: NA
J gene: TRBJ1-6
V gene: TRBV5-8
clone size: NA
CDR3 DNA: TGTGCCAGCAGCGATAAGAGCTCCTATAATTCACCCCTCCACTTT
CDR3 protein: CASSDKSSYNSPLHF

D gene: NA
J gene: TRBJ2-2
V gene: TRBV4-2
clone size: once
CDR3 DNA: TGTGCCAGCAGCCCACACCCACGACAAACTAGTTCCGGGGAGCTGTTTTTT
CDR3 protein: CASSPHPRQTSSGELFF

D gene: TRBD1
J gene: TRBJ1-1
V gene: TRBV7-9
clone size: NA
CDR3 DNA: TGTGCCAGCAGCTCTTCGACAGGGAATATGAACACTGAAGCTTTCTTT
CDR3 protein: CASSSSTGNMNTEAFF

D gene: NA
J gene: TRBJ1-2
V gene: TRBV7-9
clone size: NA
CDR3 DNA: TGTGCCAGCAGCCGGGTATTGGGACATTCAGGCTACACCTTC
CDR3 protein: CASSRVLGHSGYTF

D gene: TRBD1
J gene: TRBJ2-1
V gene: TRBV9
clone size: once
CDR3 DNA: TGTGCCAGCAGCGAACAGGCCGGGACAGGCTCCCATGAGCAGTTCTTC
CDR3 protein: CASSEQAGTGSHEQFF

D gene: TRBD1
J gene: TRBJ1-1
V gene: TRBV11-2
clone size: NA
CDR3 DNA: TGTGCCAGCAGCCCCAGCGTGACAGGGGAGGTGAACACTGAAGCTTTCTTT
CDR3 protein: CASSPSVTGEVNTEAFF

D gene: TRBD2
J gene: TRBJ2-4
V gene: TRBV7-9
clone size: NA
CDR3 DNA: TGTGCCAGCAGCTCGCCGTCAATAGCGGGGCTAGCCAAAAACATTCAGTACTTC
CDR3 protein: CASSSPSIAGLAKNIQYF

D gene: TRBD2
J gene: TRBJ2-2
V gene: TRBV3-1/TRBV3-2
clone size: NA
CDR3 DNA: TGTGCCAGCAGCCAAGGGTCTAGCGGGGGGGCCCGCGGGGAGCTGTTTTTT
CDR3 protein: CASSQGSSGGARGELFF

D gene: TRBD1
J gene: TRBJ2-1
V gene: TRBV11-2
clone size: NA
CDR3 DNA: TGTGCCAGCAGCTTCGGACAGGGGGTTTACAATGAGCAGTTCTTC
CDR3 protein: CASSFGQGVYNEQFF

D gene: NA
J gene: TRBJ1-1
V gene: TRBV5-1
clone size: NA
CDR3 DNA: TGCGCCAGCAGCTTGGGTGGGACACTGACATTGAACACTGAAGCTTTCTTT
CDR3 protein: CASSLGGTLTLNTEAFF

D gene: NA
J gene: TRBJ1-1
V gene: TRBV6-1
clone size: NA
CDR3 DNA: TGTGCCAGCAGTGAAGGGGGCAAGAACACTGAAGCTTTCTTT
CDR3 protein: CASSEGGKNTEAFF

D gene: NA
J gene: TRBJ1-4
V gene: TRBV3-1/TRBV3-2
clone size: NA
CDR3 DNA: TGTGCCAGCAGCCAAGCACCGGGTGAAAAACTGTTTTTT
CDR3 protein: CASSQAPGEKLFF

D gene: NA
J gene: TRBJ1-4
V gene: TRBV7-9
clone size: NA
CDR3 DNA: TGTGCCAGCAGCGACGACAGGACAACTAATGAAAAACTGTTTTTT
CDR3 protein: CASSDDRTTNEKLFF

D gene: TRBD1
J gene: TRBJ2-7
V gene: TRBV9
clone size: NA
CDR3 DNA: TGTGCCAGCAGCTTGACTTCGGGGACAGCCTACGAGCAGTACTTC
CDR3 protein: CASSLTSGTAYEQYF

D gene: TRBD2
J gene: TRBJ2-4
V gene: TRBV3-1/TRBV3-2
clone size: once
CDR3 DNA: TGTGCCAGCAGCCAATCGACTAGCGGGGGAAACATTCAGTACTTC
CDR3 protein: CASSQSTSGGNIQYF

D gene: NA
J gene: TRBJ1-6
V gene: TRBV19
clone size: NA
CDR3 DNA: TGTGCCAGTAGTCTCGGAGGAGCAGCTTGGATTTCACCCCTCCACTTT
CDR3 protein: CASSLGGAAWISPLHF

D gene: NA
J gene: TRBJ2-7
V gene: TRBV7-8
clone size: few
CDR3 DNA: TGTGCCAGCAGCAGTGAGTTTTCCTACGAGCAGTACTTC
CDR3 protein: CASSSEFSYEQYF

D gene: NA
J gene: TRBJ1-5
V gene: TRBV5-4
clone size: NA
CDR3 DNA: TGTGCCAGCAGTTTGGCATACGCTATAGGCAATCAGCCCCAGCATTTT
CDR3 protein: CASSLAYAIGNQPQHF

D gene: TRBD2
J gene: TRBJ2-7
V gene: TRBV28
clone size: NA
CDR3 DNA: TGTGCCAGCAGTTCTAGCGGGGGGGCCTACGAGCAGTACTTC
CDR3 protein: CASSSSGGAYEQYF

D gene: NA
J gene: TRBJ1-5
V gene: TRBV15
clone size: few
CDR3 DNA: TGTGCCACCAGCAGAGACAGGGTCAATCAGCCCCAGCATTTT
CDR3 protein: CATSRDRVNQPQHF

D gene: NA
J gene: TRBJ1-1
V gene: TRBV5-1
clone size: NA
CDR3 DNA: TGCGCCAGCAGCCCGAAAGCTGAGGTGAACACTGAAGCTTTCTTT
CDR3 protein: CASSPKAEVNTEAFF

D gene: NA
J gene: TRBJ2-5
V gene: TRBV19
clone size: NA
CDR3 DNA: TGTGCCAGTAGTGAACATACAGGGACCCAGTACTTC
CDR3 protein: CASSEHTGTQYF

D gene: TRBD1
J gene: TRBJ1-1
V gene: TRBV5-4
clone size: NA
CDR3 DNA: TGTGCCAGCAGCTTGGAGGGGGGCGACAGGGCGGACACTGAAGCTTTCTTT
CDR3 protein: CASSLEGGDRADTEAFF

D gene: TRBD2
J gene: TRBJ2-2
V gene: TRBV9
clone size: NA
CDR3 DNA: TGTGCCAGCAGCGTAGCAGCGGGGGTGAACACCGGGGAGCTGTTTTTT
CDR3 protein: CASSVAAGVNTGELFF

D gene: TRBD1
J gene: TRBJ1-3
V gene: TRBV5-1
clone size: few
CDR3 DNA: TGCGCCAGCAGCTTGGCCCACAGGGGGCCTGGAAACACCATATATTTT
CDR3 protein: CASSLAHRGPGNTIYF

D gene: NA
J gene: TRBJ2-1
V gene: TRBV5-1
clone size: NA
CDR3 DNA: TGCGCCAGCAGCTCAGGACAGAATTACAATGAGCAGTTCTTC
CDR3 protein: CASSSGQNYNEQFF

D gene: TRBD1
J gene: TRBJ1-2
V gene: TRBV6-6
clone size: few
CDR3 DNA: TGTGCCAGCAGTTCGACAGGGCATGGCTACACCTTC
CDR3 protein: CASSSTGHGYTF

D gene: NA
J gene: TRBJ2-7
V gene: TRBV18
clone size: NA
CDR3 DNA: TGTGCCAGCTCACCCGACACCTACGAGCAGTACTTC
CDR3 protein: CASSPDTYEQYF

D gene: TRBD2
J gene: TRBJ2-5
V gene: TRBV9
clone size: NA
CDR3 DNA: TGTGCCAGCAGCGTAGCTGCGGGGGGAAAGGAAGAGACCCAGTACTTC
CDR3 protein: CASSVAAGGKEETQYF

D gene: NA
J gene: TRBJ2-3
V gene: TRBV3-1/TRBV3-2
clone size: NA
CDR3 DNA: TGTGCCAGCAGTCAGGGCAGAAAGGTAACAGATACGCAGTATTTT
CDR3 protein: CASSQGRKVTDTQYF

D gene: TRBD1
J gene: TRBJ2-7
V gene: TRBV5-4
clone size: NA
CDR3 DNA: TGTGCCAGCAGCAGACAGGGTACTCACTACGAGCAGTACTTC
CDR3 protein: CASSRQGTHYEQYF

D gene: TRBD2
J gene: TRBJ2-5
V gene: TRBV9
clone size: NA
CDR3 DNA: TGTGCCAGCAGCGCCCAAGGCGGGGGTATCCAAGAGACCCAGTACTTC
CDR3 protein: CASSAQGGGIQETQYF

D gene: NA
J gene: TRBJ2-7
V gene: TRBV5-1
clone size: once
CDR3 DNA: TGCGCCAGCAGCTTGGGCGGGGCAGGTTCCTACGAGCAGTACTTC
CDR3 protein: CASSLGGAGSYEQYF

D gene: NA
J gene: TRBJ1-4
V gene: TRBV28
clone size: NA
CDR3 DNA: TGTGCCAGCAGTTTAGGGGGGGGACAAGATGAAAAACTGTTTTTT
CDR3 protein: CASSLGGGQDEKLFF

D gene: NA
J gene: TRBJ2-3
V gene: TRBV6-4
clone size: NA
CDR3 DNA: TGTGCCAGCAGTGAAGAGTTCGGCACAGATACGCAGTATTTT
CDR3 protein: CASSEEFGTDTQYF

D gene: TRBD2
J gene: TRBJ2-1
V gene: TRBV9
clone size: NA
CDR3 DNA: TGTGCCAGCAGCTCCGGGGCTAGCGGGGGGGCCTCCTACAATGAGCAGTTCTTC
CDR3 protein: CASSSGASGGASYNEQFF

D gene: NA
J gene: TRBJ1-3
V gene: TRBV4-1
clone size: NA
CDR3 DNA: TGCGCCAGCAGCCGGAGCGTAAGCTACGGAAACACCATATATTTT
CDR3 protein: CASSRSVSYGNTIYF

D gene: NA
J gene: TRBJ1-2
V gene: TRBV19
clone size: few
CDR3 DNA: TGTGCCAGTAGTAATTTGGTGGACAGTACACTTACAATCTATGGCTACACCTTC
CDR3 protein: CASSNLVDSTLTIYGYTF

D gene: TRBD1
J gene: TRBJ1-5
V gene: TRBV5-6
clone size: NA
CDR3 DNA: TGTGCCAGCAGCTTCTGGGACAGGGGGAATCAGCCCCAGCATTTT
CDR3 protein: CASSFWDRGNQPQHF

D gene: TRBD2
J gene: TRBJ2-2
V gene: TRBV27
clone size: NA
CDR3 DNA: TGTGCCAGCAGCCTCGGACTAGCGGGGATCACCGGGGAGCTGTTTTTT
CDR3 protein: CASSLGLAGITGELFF

D gene: TRBD1
J gene: TRBJ1-2
V gene: TRBV28
clone size: NA
CDR3 DNA: TGTGCCAGCAGTTTGGGACAGTTCTATGGCTACACCTTC
CDR3 protein: CASSLGQFYGYTF